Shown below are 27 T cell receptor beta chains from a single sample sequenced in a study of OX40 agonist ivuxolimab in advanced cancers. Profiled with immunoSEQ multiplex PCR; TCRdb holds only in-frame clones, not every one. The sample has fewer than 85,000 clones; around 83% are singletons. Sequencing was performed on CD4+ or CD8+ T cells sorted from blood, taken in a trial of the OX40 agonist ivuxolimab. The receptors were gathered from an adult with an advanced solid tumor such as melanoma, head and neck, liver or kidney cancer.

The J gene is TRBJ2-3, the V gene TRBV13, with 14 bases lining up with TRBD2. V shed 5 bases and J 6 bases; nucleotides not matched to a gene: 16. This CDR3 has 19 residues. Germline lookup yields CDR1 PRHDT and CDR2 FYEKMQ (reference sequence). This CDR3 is CASSRKVTSGGDRMDTQYF. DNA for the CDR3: TGTGCCAGCAGCCGCAAGGTGACTAGCGGGGGGGATCGAATGGATACGCAGTATTTT.

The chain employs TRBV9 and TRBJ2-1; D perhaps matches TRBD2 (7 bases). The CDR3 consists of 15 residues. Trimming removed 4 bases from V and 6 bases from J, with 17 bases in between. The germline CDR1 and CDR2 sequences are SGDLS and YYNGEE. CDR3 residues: CASSKGGYRVNEQFF. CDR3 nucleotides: TGTGCCAGCAGCAAGGGGGGGTACAGGGTCAATGAGCAGTTCTTC.

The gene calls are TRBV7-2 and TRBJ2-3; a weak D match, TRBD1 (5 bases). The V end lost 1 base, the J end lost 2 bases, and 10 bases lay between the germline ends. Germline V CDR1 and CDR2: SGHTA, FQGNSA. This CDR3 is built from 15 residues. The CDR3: CASSLEGFSTDTQYF. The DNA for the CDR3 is TGTGCCAGCAGCTTAGAGGGGTTCTCCACAGATACGCAGTATTTT.

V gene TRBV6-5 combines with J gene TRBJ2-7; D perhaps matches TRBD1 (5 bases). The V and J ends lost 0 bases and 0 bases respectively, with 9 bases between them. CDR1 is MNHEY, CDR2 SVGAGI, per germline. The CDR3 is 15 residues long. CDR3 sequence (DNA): TGTGCCAGCAGTTACTCGGGGCTGTACTCCTACGAGCAGTACTTC. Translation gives CASSYSGLYSYEQYF.

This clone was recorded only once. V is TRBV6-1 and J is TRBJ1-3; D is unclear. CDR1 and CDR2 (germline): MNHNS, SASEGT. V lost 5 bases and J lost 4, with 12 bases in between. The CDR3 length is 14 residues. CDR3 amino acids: CASSPQEYGNTIYF. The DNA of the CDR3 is TGTGCCAGCAGTCCCCAAGAATACGGAAACACCATATATTTT.

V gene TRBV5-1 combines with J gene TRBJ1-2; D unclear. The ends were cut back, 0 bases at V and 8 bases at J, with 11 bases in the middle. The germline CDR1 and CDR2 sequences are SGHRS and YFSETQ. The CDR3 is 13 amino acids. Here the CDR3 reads CASSLGTYGGYTF. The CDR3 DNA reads TGCGCCAGCAGCTTGGGGACCTATGGGGGCTACACCTTC.

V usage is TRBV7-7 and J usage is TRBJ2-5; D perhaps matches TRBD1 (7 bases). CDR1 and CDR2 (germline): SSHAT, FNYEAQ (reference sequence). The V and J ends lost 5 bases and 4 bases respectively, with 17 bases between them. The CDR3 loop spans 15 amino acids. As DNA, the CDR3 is TGTGCCAGCAGCCGGGGGACAGCGCGGGGAGAGACCCAGTACTTC. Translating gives CASSRGTARGETQYF.

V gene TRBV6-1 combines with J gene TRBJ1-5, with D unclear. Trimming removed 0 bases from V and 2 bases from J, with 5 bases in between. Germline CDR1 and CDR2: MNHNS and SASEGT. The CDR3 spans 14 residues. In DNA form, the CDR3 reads TGTGCCAGCAGTGAAGCTGGCGGCAATCAGCCCCAGCATTTT. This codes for CASSEAGGNQPQHF.

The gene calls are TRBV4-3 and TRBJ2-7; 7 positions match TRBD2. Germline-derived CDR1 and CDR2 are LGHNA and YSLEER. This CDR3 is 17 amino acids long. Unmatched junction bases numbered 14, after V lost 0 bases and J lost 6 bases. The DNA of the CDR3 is TGCGCCAGCAGCCAAGATGGTGGTAGCGGGTTGTTTAGCGAGCAGTACTTC. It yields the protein CASSQDGGSGLFSEQYF.

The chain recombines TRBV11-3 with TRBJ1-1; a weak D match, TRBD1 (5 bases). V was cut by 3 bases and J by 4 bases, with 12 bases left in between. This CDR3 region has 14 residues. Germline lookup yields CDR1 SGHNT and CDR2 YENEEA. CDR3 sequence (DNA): TGTGCCAGCAGCTTCTCCGGGGGGGGCACTGAAGCTTTCTTT. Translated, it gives CASSFSGGGTEAFF.

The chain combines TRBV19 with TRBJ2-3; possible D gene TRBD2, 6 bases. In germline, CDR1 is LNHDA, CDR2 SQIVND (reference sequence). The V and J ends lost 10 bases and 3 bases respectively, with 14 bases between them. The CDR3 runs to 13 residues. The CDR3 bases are TGTGCCACCAACTCCCGGGGGACAGATACGCAGTATTTT. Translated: CATNSRGTDTQYF. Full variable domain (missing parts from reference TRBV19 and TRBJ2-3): DGGITQSPKYLFRKEGQNVTLSCEQNLNHDAMYWYRQDPGQGLRLIYYSQIVNDFQKGDIAEGYSVSREKKESFPLTVTSAQKNPTAFYLCATNSRGTDTQYFGPGTRLTVL.

The CDR3 region is CASSLVGQETQYF. Written as DNA, the CDR3 is TGTGCCAGCAGCTTAGTCGGGCAAGAGACCCAGTACTTC. The chain is built from TRBV7-9 and TRBJ2-5, with D unclear. Trimming pared 1 base from V and 2 bases from J, leaving 5 bases between. Germline V lookup: CDR1 SEHNR, CDR2 FQNEAQ (reference sequence). This CDR3 is 13 amino acids long.

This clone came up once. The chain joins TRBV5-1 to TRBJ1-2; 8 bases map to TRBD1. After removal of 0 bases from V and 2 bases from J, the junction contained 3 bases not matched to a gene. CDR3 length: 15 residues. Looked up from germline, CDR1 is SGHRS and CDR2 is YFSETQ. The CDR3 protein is CASSLGRTGNYGYTF. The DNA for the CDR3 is TGCGCCAGCAGCTTGGGGAGGACAGGGAACTATGGCTACACCTTC.

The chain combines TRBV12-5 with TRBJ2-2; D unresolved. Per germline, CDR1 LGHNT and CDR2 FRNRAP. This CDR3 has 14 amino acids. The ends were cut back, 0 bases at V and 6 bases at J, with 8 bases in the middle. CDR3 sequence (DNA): TGTGCTAGTGGTTTGGTAGGACGGGCCGGGGAGCTGTTTTTT. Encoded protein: CASGLVGRAGELFF.

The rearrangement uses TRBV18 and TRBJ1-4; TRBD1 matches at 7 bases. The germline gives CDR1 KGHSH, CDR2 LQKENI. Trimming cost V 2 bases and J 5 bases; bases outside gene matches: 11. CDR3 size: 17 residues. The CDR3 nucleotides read TGTGCCAGCTCACCAGACCCGGGACAGCCGGGAAATGAAAAACTGTTTTTT. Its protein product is CASSPDPGQPGNEKLFF. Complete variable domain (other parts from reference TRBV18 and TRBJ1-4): NAGVMQNPRHLVRRRGQEARLRCSPMKGHSHVYWYRQLPEEGLKFMVYLQKENIIDESGMPKERFSAEFPKEGPSILRIQQVVRGDSAAYFCASSPDPGQPGNEKLFFGSGTQLSVL.

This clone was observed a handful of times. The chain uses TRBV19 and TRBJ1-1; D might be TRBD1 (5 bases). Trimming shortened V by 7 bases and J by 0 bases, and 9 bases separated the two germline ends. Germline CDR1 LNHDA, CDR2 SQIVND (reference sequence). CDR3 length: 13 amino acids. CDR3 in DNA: TGTGCCAGTATTGCAGGGCTGAACACTGAAGCTTTCTTT. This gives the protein CASIAGLNTEAFF.

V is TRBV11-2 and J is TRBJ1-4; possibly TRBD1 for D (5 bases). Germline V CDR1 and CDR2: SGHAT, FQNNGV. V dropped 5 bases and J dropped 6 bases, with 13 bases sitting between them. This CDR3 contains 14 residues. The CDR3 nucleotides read TGTGCCAGCAGCCTAAATCAGGGTTATGAAAAACTGTTTTTT. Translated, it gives CASSLNQGYEKLFF.

CDR3 protein: CASLGTGAGEQYF. In DNA, the CDR3 is TGTGCCAGCCTAGGGACAGGGGCAGGAGAGCAGTACTTC. The genes are TRBV2 and TRBJ2-7; 10 nucleotides line up with TRBD1. V shed 8 bases, J shed 7 bases, and the junction held 8 bases outside the gene matches. The CDR3 loop spans 13 amino acids. Germline assignment: CDR1 SNHLY and CDR2 FYNNEI.

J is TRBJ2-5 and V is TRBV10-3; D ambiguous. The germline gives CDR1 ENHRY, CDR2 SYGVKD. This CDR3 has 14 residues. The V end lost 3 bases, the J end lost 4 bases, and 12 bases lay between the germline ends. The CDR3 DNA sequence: TGTGCCATCAGTGAACTGGTCCCGGGAGAGACCCAGTACTTC. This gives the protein CAISELVPGETQYF.

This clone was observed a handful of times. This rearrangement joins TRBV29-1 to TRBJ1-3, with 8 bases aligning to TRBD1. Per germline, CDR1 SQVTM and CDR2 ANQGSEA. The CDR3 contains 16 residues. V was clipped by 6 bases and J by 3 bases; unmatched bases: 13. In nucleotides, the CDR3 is TGCAGCGTCGACACAGGGGGAAGTCTTCGTGGAAACACCATATATTTT. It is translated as CSVDTGGSLRGNTIYF.

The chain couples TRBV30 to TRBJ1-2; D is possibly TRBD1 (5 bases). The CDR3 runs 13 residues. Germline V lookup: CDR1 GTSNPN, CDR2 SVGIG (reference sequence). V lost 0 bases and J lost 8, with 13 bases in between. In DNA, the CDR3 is TGTGCCTGGAGTGTACTAGGGGCCGAAGGCTACACCTTC. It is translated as CAWSVLGAEGYTF.

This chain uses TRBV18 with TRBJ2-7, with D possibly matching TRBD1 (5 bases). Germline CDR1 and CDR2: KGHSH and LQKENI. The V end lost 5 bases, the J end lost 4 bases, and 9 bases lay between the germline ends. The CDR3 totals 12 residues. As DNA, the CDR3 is TGTGCCAGCTCAACACAGGCTTACGAGCAGTACTTC. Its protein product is CASSTQAYEQYF.

The DNA of the CDR3 is TGTGCCAGCAGTGACAGGGTAGGCTACACCTTC. Its translation: CASSDRVGYTF. The chain links TRBV25-1 to TRBJ1-2, with TRBD1 as a possible D gene (5 bases). The CDR3 runs 11 residues. The germline V gene has CDR1 MGHDK and CDR2 SYGVNS. With 3 bases removed from V and 8 bases from J, the gap between germline ends came to 7 bases.

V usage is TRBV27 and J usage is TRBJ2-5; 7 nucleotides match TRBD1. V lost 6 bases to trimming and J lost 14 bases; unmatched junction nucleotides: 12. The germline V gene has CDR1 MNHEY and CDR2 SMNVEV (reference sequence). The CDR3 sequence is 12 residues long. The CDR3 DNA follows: TGTGCCAGCAGCCTAGTTAGGGGGCCCCGATACTTC. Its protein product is CASSLVRGPRYF.

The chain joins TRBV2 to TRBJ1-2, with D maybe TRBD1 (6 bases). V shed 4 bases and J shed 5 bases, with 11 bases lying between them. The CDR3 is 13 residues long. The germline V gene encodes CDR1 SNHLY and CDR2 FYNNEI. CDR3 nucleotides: TGTGCCAGCAGTGGACAGGTATTATATGGCTACACCTTC. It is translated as CASSGQVLYGYTF.

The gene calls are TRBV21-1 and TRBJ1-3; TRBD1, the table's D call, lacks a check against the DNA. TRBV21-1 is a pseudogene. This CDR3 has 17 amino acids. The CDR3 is CASSKGEGRGPGNTIYF. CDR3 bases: TGTGCCAGCAGCAAAGGCGAAGGCAGGGGGCCCGGAAACACCATATATTTT.

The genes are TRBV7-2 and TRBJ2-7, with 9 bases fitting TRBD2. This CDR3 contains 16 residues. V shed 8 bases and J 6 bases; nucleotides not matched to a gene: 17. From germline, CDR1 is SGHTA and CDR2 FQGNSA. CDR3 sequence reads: CASSPSLGTSLTEQYF. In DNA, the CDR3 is TGTGCCAGCTCCCCCTCCCTTGGGACTAGCCTAACCGAGCAGTACTTC. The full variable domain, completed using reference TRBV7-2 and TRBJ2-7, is GAGVSQSPSNKVTEKGKDVELRCDPISGHTALYWYRQSLGQGLEFLIYFQGNSAPDKSGLPSDRFSAERTGGSVSTLTIQRTQQEDSAVYLCASSPSLGTSLTEQYFGPGTRLTVT.